This TCR beta chain was sequenced in a study of metastatic and nonmetastatic thyroid tumors. Using MiXCR, TCRdb reanalyzed the PCR reads. In the table there are roughly 59,000 clones, 15% to 20% of which are singletons. This clone was observed a handful of times. Until they underwent thyroid surgery, no patient had received any treatment. The CDR3 length is 12 residues. CDR1 and CDR2 from the germline V gene are WNHNN and SYGVQD (reference sequence). Trimming shortened V by 1 base and J by 6 bases, and 7 bases separated the two germline ends. The receptor was isolated from a male donor with papillary thyroid cancer or a benign thyroid nodule (not recorded which). Some clones in this sample may be carry-over from other donors' samples. Sequenced sample: blood. The V call is TRBV10-1, the J call TRBJ2-7; D uncertain. The CDR3 sequence is CASSEYQVEQYV. As DNA, the CDR3 is TGCGCCAGCAGTGAGTATCAGGTCGAGCAGTACGTC.